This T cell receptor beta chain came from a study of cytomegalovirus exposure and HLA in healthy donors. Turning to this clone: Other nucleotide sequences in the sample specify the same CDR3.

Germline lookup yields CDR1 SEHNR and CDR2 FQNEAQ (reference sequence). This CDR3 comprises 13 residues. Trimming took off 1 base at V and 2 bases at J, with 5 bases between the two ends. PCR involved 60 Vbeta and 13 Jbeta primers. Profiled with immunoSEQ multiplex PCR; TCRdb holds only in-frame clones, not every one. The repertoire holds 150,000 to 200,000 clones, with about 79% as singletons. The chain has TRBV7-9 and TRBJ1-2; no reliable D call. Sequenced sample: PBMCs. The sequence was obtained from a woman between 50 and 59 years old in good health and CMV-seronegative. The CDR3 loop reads CASSLGANYGYTF. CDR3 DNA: TGTGCCAGCAGCTTAGGGGCGAACTATGGCTACACCTTC.